This entry is about one T cell receptor (beta chain). This clonotype has a count of ten or more. What antigen it recognizes has not been identified. No much larger clone exists at a distance of one base, and base qualities are not known. This sample was taken from a study of human T cells and chemical hapten exposure (dated by TCRdb to about 2021). About the study as a whole: For sensitization, 2% DPC in acetone was applied to a 2 cm by 2 cm area of upper inner arm skin. Throughout the roughly 24-week study period, patients were also given weekly therapeutic DPC doses on the scalp. Patch testing was performed on the upper back with Finn chambers containing 0.01% DPC, and the patch tests were scored after 6 days according to International Contact Dermatitis Research Group standards. The mostly female patient cohort included alopecia areata with under or over 50% scalp involvement, alopecia totalis and alopecia universalis. Libraries were pooled for sequencing, and variation in per-sample TCR yields was attributed mainly to small differences in library volumes within the pool. Peripheral blood TCR repertoire changes were tracked in vivo in alopecia patients during primary and secondary sensitization to the hapten diphenylcyclopropenone (DPC). Blood was sampled from patients pre-sensitization (week 0) and at 2, 6 and about 24 weeks after DPC sensitization. Blood for TCR sequencing was provided by twenty-nine alopecia patients at one to four time points (pre-sensitization, 2, 6 and 24 weeks). General study outcomes and caveats: All patients had alopecia, a presumed autoimmune disease, so their immune response might differ from that of healthy individuals. Repeated subsampling changed both the strength of the expansion versus patch-test correlation and the threshold at which the correlation became significant. A positive correlation was found between the number of PT1 expanded TCRs and patch test score, with significance reached at thresholds 8, 16 and 32 but not 4. DPC sensitization did not change how many TCRs were above 1 in 1000 frequency, and no evidence was found of alterations in global repertoire structure. Expanded TCRs formed significantly more large CDR3 similarity clusters than pre-sensitization or healthy control sets, consistent with antigen-driven responses.

V is shortened by 0 bases, J by 6 bases, and the region joining them spans 17 bases. Taken from cysteine to phenylalanine, the CDR3 has 16 residues. The DNA shown is the 48-base CDR3, in frame from base 1. The germline V gene yields SGDLS for CDR1 and YYNGEE for CDR2. The label giving this sample's time point can be read as: patch test 3, about 24 weeks after DPC sensitization. The sample's treatment or condition label is to be understood as: therapeutic diphenylcyclopropenone sensitization with weekly scalp DPC. Blood at each patch-test visit was drawn before the patch test was applied. Patients were considered eligible if aged 18 to 70, diagnosed with alopecia and deemed suitable for DPC therapy, and patients were excluded if pregnant. Total RNA was isolated from unfractionated whole blood collected in Tempus Blood RNA tubes. The library relied on RACE. The listed sequencing device is NextSeq 500. During library preparation, unique molecular identifiers were attached to individual cDNA molecules so that TCRs could be counted in a quantitative, reproducible way. From each blood RNA sample, both TCR alpha and TCR beta chains were sequenced. The authors' pipeline ran thus. The median number of TCRs per sample was 95,638, ranging from roughly 20,000 to 700,000. The Decombinator software suite was used to annotate the V, J and CDR3 of the TCR reads. For PS versus PT1 abundance plots, all samples were subsampled to the same number of TCRs (28,000). Expanded TCRs were defined as absent before sensitization and observed at least eight times at the 2-week time point. The raw public data were reprocessed by TCRdb itself: fastp quality trimming at Q25, MiXCR clonotype calling, in-frame beta chains only. Rows with one shared CDR3 protein collapse into an entry with the most common genes and DNA. The V and J calls, along with clone size, are taken from TCRdb and not from the paper's own processing. The sample has roughly 90,000 distinct CDR3 sequences on record, about a tenth of them singletons. The ten top clones hold around 1% of the sample.

The source is a woman aged 25 to 45 with alopecia areata. Some clones in this sample may be carry-over from other donors' samples. Sample: whole blood, taken in connection with sensitization to the hapten diphenylcyclopropenone (DPC). The chain is assembled from TRBV9 and TRBJ2-3; TRBD2 is perhaps the D gene, given 7 matching bases. The bases are TGTGCCAGCAGCGTAGGGTTCGGAGGGGGGGCTGATACGCAGTATTTT. It encodes CASSVGFGGGADTQYF.